The 8 T cell receptor beta chains below come from one sample, sequenced in a study of blood T cell repertoires in COVID-19. TCRdb keeps only in-frame clones here, not all; method: immunoSEQ multiplex PCR. The table lists 45,000 to 60,000 clones, 70% to 90% of them singletons. The sequencing sample was made of peripheral blood. The receptors originated from a man in his fifties or sixties with acute or convalescent COVID-19.

The chain combines TRBV29-1 with TRBJ1-2; D remains ambiguous. Trimming stripped 5 bases from V and 8 bases from J, with 12 bases between. Per germline, CDR1 SQVTM and CDR2 ANQGSEA. The CDR3 length is 11 residues. As DNA, the CDR3 is TGCAGCGTTCCCAGCGTAGAAGGCTACACCTTC. It yields the protein CSVPSVEGYTF.

The chain is built from TRBV11-2 and TRBJ2-7; 7 nucleotides line up with TRBD2. The CDR3 is 15 amino acids. CDR1 and CDR2 (germline): SGHAT, FQNNGV. V was pared by 3 bases and J by 2 bases, with 7 bases of the junction left unmatched. CDR3 nucleotide sequence: TGTGCCAGCAGCTTGTCTCTAGCGGCGACCTACGAGCAGTACTTC. Encoded protein: CASSLSLAATYEQYF. Complete variable domain (other parts from reference TRBV11-2 and TRBJ2-7): EAGVAQSPRYKIIEKRQSVAFWCNPISGHATLYWYQQILGQGPKLLIQFQNNGVVDDSQLPKDRFSAERLKGVDSTLKIQPAKLEDSAVYLCASSLSLAATYEQYFGPGTRLTVT.

This clone occurred once. V usage is TRBV27 and J usage is TRBJ2-7, with D perhaps TRBD1 (6 bases). The CDR3 contains 15 residues. V gave up 5 bases and J gave up 3 bases, with 17 bases separating them. From germline, CDR1 is MNHEY and CDR2 SMNVEV (reference sequence). The CDR3 DNA reads as TGTGCCAGCAGTCCTTTACTAATACAGGGCTACGAGCAGTACTTC. Translation: CASSPLLIQGYEQYF.

The chain combines TRBV11-2 with TRBJ2-7; 11 bases map to TRBD1. The CDR3 runs to 15 residues. CDR1 SGHAT and CDR2 FQNNGV come from the germline V gene. Losses at the gene ends were 7 bases for V and 5 bases for J; bases not matched to a gene: 10. The CDR3 region is CASNPGQGALHEQYF. The DNA of the CDR3 is TGTGCCAGCAACCCAGGACAGGGGGCCCTTCACGAGCAGTACTTC. Using reference TRBV11-2 and TRBJ2-7 for the parts outside the CDR3, the full variable domain is EAGVAQSPRYKIIEKRQSVAFWCNPISGHATLYWYQQILGQGPKLLIQFQNNGVVDDSQLPKDRFSAERLKGVDSTLKIQPAKLEDSAVYLCASNPGQGALHEQYFGPGTRLTVT.

The chain uses TRBV5-1 and TRBJ2-5, with 9 bases aligning to TRBD1. The CDR3 consists of 16 residues. From germline, CDR1 is SGHRS and CDR2 YFSETQ. V dropped 4 bases and J dropped 5; count of bases not matched to a gene: 12. CDR3 coding DNA: TGCGCCAGCAGCCTCTCGGGACAGGGAGGAAGGGAGACCCAGTACTTC. Protein product: CASSLSGQGGRETQYF. Full variable domain (outside the CDR3, taken from reference TRBV5-1 and TRBJ2-5): KAGVTQTPRYLIKTRGQQVTLSCSPISGHRSVSWYQQTPGQGLQFLFEYFSETQRNKGNFPGRFSGRQFSNSRSEMNVSTLELGDSALYLCASSLSGQGGRETQYFGPGTRLLVL.

The J gene is TRBJ1-1, the V gene TRBV6-5, with D maybe TRBD1 (6 bases). V lost 6 bases, J lost 5 bases, and 19 bases lay in between. The CDR3 is 15 amino acids. In germline, CDR1 is MNHEY, CDR2 SVGAGI. This CDR3 reads CASSTLEGGRTEAFF. The CDR3 coding sequence is TGTGCCAGCAGCACACTCGAGGGGGGGCGGACTGAAGCTTTCTTT.

The chain combines TRBV11-2 with TRBJ1-2; the match to TRBD1 covers 7 bases. The J segment lost 2 bases and the V segment lost 4 bases, leaving 7 bases of the junction unmatched. The CDR3 runs to 15 residues. Germline V CDR1 and CDR2: SGHAT, FQNNGV. In nucleotides, the CDR3 is TGTGCCAGCAGCTCCATGGACAGGTTAAACTATGGCTACACCTTC. It translates to CASSSMDRLNYGYTF.

The J gene is TRBJ2-7, the V gene TRBV24-1; TRBD1 might be the D (6 bases). The ends were cut back, 2 bases at V and 5 bases at J, with 9 bases in the middle. The CDR3 covers 13 residues. Germline V gives CDR1 KGHDR, CDR2 SFDVKD. In DNA, the CDR3 is TGTGCCACCAGTGATTGGGGGCGGAACGAGCAGTACTTC. It is translated as CATSDWGRNEQYF.